This TCR beta chain was recorded in a study of immune evolution from preneoplasia to lung adenocarcinoma. Assay used: immunoSEQ multiplex PCR; TCRdb lists only in-frame clones, some missing. The sample has some 37,000 clones, roughly 71% seen once. As concerns this clone: The antigen is not known.

The J segment lost 7 bases and the V segment lost 0 bases, leaving 4 bases of the junction unmatched. The CDR3 has 15 amino acids. Germline CDR1 reads KGHSH; CDR2 reads LQKENI. H&E slides confirmed each diagnosis, reviewed by two pathologists independently. Findings and caveats of the study: Later-stage lesions seemingly showed higher T cell density and diversity than normal lung.

V usage is TRBV18 and J usage is TRBJ2-7, with 12 bases fitting TRBD1. The sequence derives from a person in their sixties or seventies with lung adenocarcinoma. The sample consisted of FFPE invasive lung adenocarcinoma tissue. This CDR3 reads CASSPPGQGAGEQYF. In nucleotides, the CDR3 is TGTGCCAGCTCACCACCGGGACAGGGGGCTGGTGAGCAGTACTTC.